These 11 T cell receptor beta chains were sequenced from one sample in a study of blood T cell repertoires in COVID-19. The repertoire was sequenced with immunoSEQ multiplex PCR; TCRdb's copy has only in-frame clones and lacks some. This repertoire shows 490,000 or so clones, 88% found once; its top ten account for approximately 1.8%. What was sequenced was PBMCs or T cells enriched from blood (not recorded which). These receptors originate from a middle-aged woman who had recovered from COVID-19.

The V call is TRBV5-1, the J call TRBJ1-2, with no clear D. CDR1 is SGHRS and CDR2 is YFSETQ in the germline V gene. V was pared by 0 bases and J by 4 bases, with 10 bases between. CDR3 length: 14 amino acids. CDR3 amino acids: CASSLAAGGYGYTF. Written as DNA, the CDR3 is TGCGCCAGCAGCTTGGCCGCAGGAGGCTATGGCTACACCTTC.

The chain's CDR3 is CASSLGQGIQPQHF. The CDR3 DNA reads as TGTGCCAGCAGTTTAGGGCAGGGAATCCAGCCCCAGCATTTT. This rearrangement joins TRBV27 to TRBJ1-5, with D possibly TRBD1 on 5 matching bases. With 2 bases removed from V and 7 bases from J, the gap between germline ends came to 12 bases. The CDR3 consists of 14 residues. In germline, CDR1 is MNHEY, CDR2 SMNVEV (reference sequence).

Here the CDR3 DNA reads TGTGCCAGCATTCGACAGCTTAATTCACCCCTCCACTTT. This gives the protein CASIRQLNSPLHF. This rearrangement joins TRBV2 to TRBJ1-6; weak D call: TRBD1 (5 bases). This CDR3 is 13 amino acids long. In germline, CDR1 is SNHLY, CDR2 FYNNEI. V was clipped by 7 bases and J by 6 bases, with 10 bases between them.

This chain uses TRBV5-4 with TRBJ2-5; 7 bases are shared with TRBD1. After removal of 0 bases from V and 1 base from J, the junction contained 6 bases not matched to a gene. The CDR3 is made up of 16 amino acids. The germline CDR1 and CDR2 sequences are SGHNT and YYREEE (reference sequence). CDR3 coding DNA: TGTGCCAGCAGCTTGGGACAGGGCGCACCCCAAGAGACCCAGTACTTC. It is translated as CASSLGQGAPQETQYF.

Note on this clone: This sample includes further DNA sequences coding for the same CDR3. The chain joins TRBV5-1 to TRBJ1-1; 7 positions agree with TRBD1. The ends lost 4 bases at V and 4 bases at J; junction bases unmatched: 7. The CDR3 runs to 14 residues. Germline assignment: CDR1 SGHRS and CDR2 YFSETQ. Here the CDR3 DNA reads TGCGCCAGCAGCCCAGACAGGGCTCGCACTGAAGCTTTCTTT. This encodes CASSPDRARTEAFF.

There are a few counts of this clone. V is TRBV7-9 and J is TRBJ1-1, with D perhaps TRBD1 (6 bases). The V gene's germline CDR1 is SEHNR and CDR2 FQNEAQ (reference sequence). V was shortened by 4 bases and J by 8 bases, with 11 bases between the two germline ends. The CDR3 covers 12 residues. The CDR3 DNA reads as TGTGCCAGCAGCTCCAGCGGGACAGAAGCTTTCTTT. Translated, it gives CASSSSGTEAFF. Variable domain in full (rest from reference TRBV7-9 and TRBJ1-1): DTGVSQNPRHKITKRGQNVTFRCDPISEHNRLYWYRQTLGQGPEFLTYFQNEAQLEKSRLLSDRFSAERPKGSFSTLEIQRTEQGDSAMYLCASSSSGTEAFFGQGTRLTVV.

The J gene is TRBJ2-1, the V gene TRBV5-1; 12 positions match TRBD2. V lost 1 base to trimming and J lost 7 bases; unmatched junction nucleotides: 9. Per the germline V gene, CDR1 is SGHRS and CDR2 is YFSETQ. The CDR3 totals 17 residues. The CDR3 here is CASSLSGLLAGGNEQFF. The CDR3 DNA reads TGCGCCAGCAGCTTGTCGGGTCTGCTAGCGGGAGGGAATGAGCAGTTCTTC.

V is TRBV28 and J is TRBJ2-3; D not certain. V lost 5 bases, J lost 6 bases, and 6 bases lay in between. CDR3 length equals 11 residues. The germline V gene has CDR1 MDHEN and CDR2 SYDVKM. The chain's CDR3 is CASSRLDTQYF. The CDR3 DNA sequence: TGTGCCAGCAGTAGACTTGATACGCAGTATTTT.

This clone has a single count. J is TRBJ2-2 and V is TRBV4-2; 9 nucleotides match TRBD1. In germline, CDR1 is LGHNA, CDR2 YNFKEQ. This CDR3 has 15 residues. V shed 4 bases and J 5 bases; nucleotides not matched to a gene: 5. Here the CDR3 DNA reads TGTGCCAGCAGCCGTACCGGGACAGGGACCGGGGAGCTGTTTTTT. Protein: CASSRTGTGTGELFF.

The chain has TRBV11-2 and TRBJ1-3, with D possibly being TRBD1 (6 bases). CDR1 and CDR2 from the germline V gene are SGHAT and FQNNGV. The CDR3 consists of 14 residues. Trimming stripped 3 bases from V and 9 bases from J, with 15 bases between. The CDR3 region is CASSLGTPGVTIYF. The CDR3 bases are TGTGCCAGCAGCTTGGGGACACCAGGAGTCACCATATATTTT.

The chain uses TRBV12-3 or TRBV12-4 and TRBJ1-3, with D possibly being TRBD1 (5 bases). With 8 bases removed from V and 1 base from J, the gap between germline ends came to 9 bases. CDR3 size: 13 residues. The CDR3 DNA reads as TGTGCCAGCCGCAGGGTTTCTGGAAACACCATATATTTT. Amino acids: CASRRVSGNTIYF.